Shown below are 30 T cell receptor beta chains from a single sample sequenced in a study of early T cells in non-severe SARS-CoV-2 infection. TCRdb itself ran the 5' RACE reads through MiXCR, one entry per CDR3 protein. This sample carries more than 35,000 distinct CDR3 sequences, around 5.7% of them seen once, and the ten largest clones take approximately 4.6%. Source material: whole blood. Receptors originate from an adult who was a healthcare worker with PCR-confirmed SARS-CoV-2 infection or an uninfected control (not recorded which).

The table lists this clonotype with many counts. The gene calls are TRBV6-6 and TRBJ2-6; 7 bases are shared with TRBD1. Per germline, CDR1 MNHNY and CDR2 SVGAGI (reference sequence). J lost 0 bases, V lost 6 bases, and 23 bases had no gene match. CDR3 length equals 22 residues. The CDR3, as DNA: TGTGCCAGCAGGGTCCAAACAGGGGACCCGGGACAGCCTATCTCTGGGGCCAACGTCCTGACTTTC. Residues: CASRVQTGDPGQPISGANVLTF.

This clonotype was found many times. This chain links TRBV7-6 with TRBJ1-1; the D is unclear. V was trimmed by 2 bases and J by 11 bases, leaving 15 bases between them. Germline V gene data show CDR1 as SGHVS and CDR2 as FNYEAQ. The CDR3 runs 13 residues. The CDR3 is CASSLSEEIGAFF. The DNA for the CDR3 is TGTGCCAGCAGCTTATCCGAAGAGATAGGTGCTTTCTTT.

This clonotype was seen a few times. The rearrangement links TRBV6-2 or TRBV6-3 to TRBJ2-1; 9 nucleotides agree with TRBD2. Germline trimming cut 6 bases from V and 4 bases from J; bases unmatched to any gene: 4. The CDR3 totals 14 residues. CDR1 and CDR2 from the germline V gene are MNHEY and SVGEGT. CDR3 nucleotide sequence: TGTGCCAGCAGCAGGGGACTAGCTTACAATGAGCAGTTCTTC. Protein: CASSRGLAYNEQFF.

There are many counts of this clonotype. The J gene is TRBJ1-4, the V gene TRBV6-1; D perhaps matches TRBD1 (5 bases). CDR3 length: 16 amino acids. V lost 4 bases and J lost 15, with 27 bases in between. In germline, CDR1 is MNHNS, CDR2 SASEGT. DNA for the CDR3: TGTGCCAGCAGTGGGGGACCCGGAAGCCCTGATCCTTTTTTGTTTTTT. It is translated as CASSGGPGSPDPFLFF.

There are many counts of this clonotype. This sequence joins TRBV5-1 and TRBJ2-1; TRBD1 matches 9 bases. CDR1 is SGHRS, CDR2 YFSETQ, per germline. Losses at the gene ends were 0 bases for V and 6 bases for J; bases not matched to a gene: 4. The CDR3 totals 15 residues. The CDR3 sequence: CASSLGQTGGNEQFF. CDR3 sequence (DNA): TGCGCCAGCAGCTTGGGGCAGACAGGGGGCAATGAGCAGTTCTTC.

This clonotype came up many times. The chain links TRBV4-1 to TRBJ1-2; D remains ambiguous. Trimming took off 0 bases at V and 4 bases at J, with 15 bases between the two ends. Germline V gene lookup returns CDR1 MGHRA and CDR2 YSYEKL. The CDR3 is 16 residues long. CDR3 protein: CASSQEHPARGYGYTF. Here the CDR3 DNA reads TGCGCCAGCAGCCAAGAGCATCCGGCTAGAGGCTATGGCTACACCTTC.

This clonotype occurred a few times. CDR3 sequence (DNA): TGCGCCAGCAGCCGAGACGTACAGACCTCTATATATTTT. Its translation is CASSRDVQTSIYF. V is TRBV4-1 and J is TRBJ1-3; D call uncertain. In germline, CDR1 is MGHRA, CDR2 YSYEKL. V dropped 4 bases and J dropped 13 bases, with 17 bases sitting between them. The CDR3 contains 13 residues.

This chain links TRBV6-1 with TRBJ1-1; D ambiguous. The CDR3 extends over 11 amino acids. Deletions cut 6 bases from V and 7 bases from J, with 9 bases between. The germline V gene has CDR1 MNHNS and CDR2 SASEGT. The CDR3 region has the DNA TGTGCCAGCAGCCAATACAGTGAAGCTTTCTTT. As protein: CASSQYSEAFF.

This clonotype showed up many times. The chain uses TRBV14 and TRBJ1-1; D gene uncertain. Trimming pared 4 bases from V and 2 bases from J, leaving 8 bases between. This CDR3 has 13 amino acids. Germline V gene sequence: CDR1 SGHDN, CDR2 FVKESK. CDR3 loop: CASSLHLNTEAFF. Here the CDR3 DNA reads TGTGCCAGCAGCCTCCATTTAAACACTGAAGCTTTCTTT. Drawing the rest from reference TRBV14 and TRBJ1-1, the complete variable domain is EAGVTQFPSHSVIEKGQTVTLRCDPISGHDNLYWYRRVMGKEIKFLLHFVKESKQDESGMPNNRFLAERTGGTYSTLKVQPAELEDSGVYFCASSLHLNTEAFFGQGTRLTVV.

This clonotype occurred a few times. The chain links TRBV7-3 to TRBJ2-7, with 8 bases aligning to TRBD2. The germline V gene encodes CDR1 SGHTA and CDR2 FQGTGA. The V and J ends lost 5 bases and 7 bases, in that order; junction bases with no gene match: 13. There are 15 residues in the CDR3. The CDR3 DNA is TGTGCCAGCAGCCCCGGAGGGACTAGGACTAAGGAGCAGTACTTC. Its protein product is CASSPGGTRTKEQYF.

This clonotype showed up many times. V is TRBV6-1 and J is TRBJ1-2; no clear D gene. Trimming took off 1 base at V and 6 bases at J, with 3 bases between the two ends. Germline CDR1 and CDR2: MNHNS and SASEGT. The CDR3 contains 11 residues. The CDR3 region is CASSEVDGYTF. The CDR3 nucleotides read TGTGCCAGCAGTGAAGTCGATGGCTACACCTTC.

In this sample, this clonotype turned up many times. The chain recombines TRBV10-2 with TRBJ2-3; D remains unclear. CDR3 length equals 14 residues. CDR1 and CDR2 from the germline V gene are WSHSY and SAAADI. The V and J ends lost 3 bases and 3 bases respectively, with 10 bases between them. The CDR3 is CASSDPDGTDTQYF. For the CDR3, the DNA is TGCGCCAGCAGTGACCCGGACGGAACAGATACGCAGTATTTT.

This clonotype was counted at least ten times. The J gene is TRBJ1-2, the V gene TRBV28, with 7 nucleotides matching TRBD1. CDR1 and CDR2 from the germline V gene are MDHEN and SYDVKM. The CDR3 covers 16 residues. V shed 8 bases, J shed 2 bases, and the junction held 14 bases outside the gene matches. The CDR3: CASQTYRGQQNYGYTF. The CDR3 nucleotides read TGTGCCAGCCAAACCTACCGGGGACAGCAGAACTATGGCTACACCTTC.

This clonotype was seen many times. V and J are TRBV19 and TRBJ1-1; D ambiguous. The V gene lost 5 bases and the J gene lost 1 base, with 11 bases spanning the gap. There are 14 residues in the CDR3. Looked up from germline, CDR1 is LNHDA and CDR2 is SQIVND (reference sequence). CDR3 in DNA: TGTGCCAGTAGTCCGGTGGATGGGAACACTGAAGCTTTCTTT. Translating gives CASSPVDGNTEAFF.

Many counts were recorded for this clonotype. The V gene is TRBV3-1, the J gene TRBJ2-3; 7 bases match TRBD2. V was clipped by 3 bases and J by 4 bases; unmatched bases: 7. Looked up from germline, CDR1 is LGHDT and CDR2 is YNNKEL (reference sequence). CDR3 length: 15 amino acids. CDR3 sequence reads: CASSQGSGIPDTQYF. In nucleotides, the CDR3 is TGTGCCAGCAGCCAGGGAAGCGGGATCCCAGATACGCAGTATTTT.

The table lists this clonotype with many counts. The chain employs TRBV6-5 and TRBJ2-7; 10 positions match TRBD2. V shed 6 bases and J 6 bases; nucleotides not matched to a gene: 5. This CDR3 spans 13 amino acids. Germline lookup yields CDR1 MNHEY and CDR2 SVGAGI. CDR3 region: CASRASGSFEQYF. The CDR3 bases are TGTGCCAGCAGGGCTAGCGGGAGCTTCGAGCAGTACTTC.

This clonotype was detected ten times or more. The chain is built from TRBV28 and TRBJ2-7; the D gene is possibly TRBD1 (5 bases). The V gene's germline CDR1 is MDHEN and CDR2 SYDVKM. Trimming stripped 2 bases from V and 2 bases from J, with 10 bases between. This CDR3 has 14 residues. The CDR3 region has the DNA TGTGCCAGCAGTTTAGCACTGACAGCCTACGAGCAGTACTTC. Residues: CASSLALTAYEQYF. The whole variable domain, filled in from reference TRBV28 and TRBJ2-7, reads DVKVTQSSRYLVKRTGEKVFLECVQDMDHENMFWYRQDPGLGLRLIYFSYDVKMKEKGDIPEGYSVSREKKERFSLILESASTNQTSMYLCASSLALTAYEQYFGPGTRLTVT.

This clonotype was counted many times. The chain couples TRBV2 to TRBJ2-6; D tentatively fits TRBD1 or TRBD2 (5 bases each). The CDR3 spans 18 residues. V lost 3 bases, J lost 0 bases, and 15 bases lay in between. CDR1 and CDR2 (germline): SNHLY, FYNNEI. The CDR3 DNA reads as TGTGCCAGCAGTGATTCGGGGCAGGCAAGCTCTGGGGCCAACGTCCTGACTTTC. It yields the protein CASSDSGQASSGANVLTF.

This clonotype was counted ten times or more. The chain employs TRBV29-1 and TRBJ2-5; 8 bases align to TRBD1. The CDR3 sequence is 13 residues long. The germline CDR1 and CDR2 sequences are SQVTM and ANQGSEA. Trimming at V came to 7 bases and at J to 1 base, leaving 5 bases not matched to a gene. The CDR3 protein is CSAKQGGQETQYF. For the CDR3, the DNA is TGCAGCGCAAAACAGGGGGGCCAAGAGACCCAGTACTTC.

The sample holds many counts of this clonotype. The CDR3 here is CSVAGLAGVPEPNEQYF. In DNA form, the CDR3 reads TGCAGCGTTGCAGGACTAGCGGGAGTTCCAGAGCCCAACGAGCAGTACTTC. The chain couples TRBV29-1 to TRBJ2-7, with TRBD2 matching 13 bases. The CDR3 spans 17 residues. The V gene's germline CDR1 is SQVTM and CDR2 ANQGSEA. Unmatched junction bases numbered 14, after V lost 4 bases and J lost 5 bases.

This clonotype appeared many times. The chain recombines TRBV20-1 with TRBJ1-5; tentative D call: TRBD1 (5 bases). The CDR3 is 17 residues long. V shed 0 bases and J shed 4 bases, with 19 bases lying between them. Looked up from germline, CDR1 is DFQATT and CDR2 is SNEGSKA (reference sequence). DNA of the CDR3: TGCAGTGCTAGAGAATCCAGGCTCGGGGGGGTAAATCAGCCCCAGCATTTT. As protein: CSARESRLGGVNQPQHF.

Ten or more counts support this clonotype. The rearrangement uses TRBV7-9 and TRBJ1-1, with 8 positions matching TRBD1. CDR3 length: 15 amino acids. Germline V gene data show CDR1 as SEHNR and CDR2 as FQNEAQ (reference sequence). Trimming cost V 5 bases and J 3 bases; bases outside gene matches: 8. In DNA form, the CDR3 reads TGTGCCAGCAGCGTAGGACAGGGCATTGACACTGAAGCTTTCTTT. Translating gives CASSVGQGIDTEAFF.

This clonotype was detected many times. V usage is TRBV29-1 and J usage is TRBJ2-2; D gene ambiguous. Trimming took off 2 bases at V and 4 bases at J, with 8 bases between the two ends. The CDR3 covers 13 residues. Looked up from germline, CDR1 is SQVTM and CDR2 is ANQGSEA. CDR3 residues: CSVELKATGELFF. As DNA, the CDR3 is TGCAGCGTTGAACTCAAGGCCACCGGGGAGCTGTTTTTT.

The sample holds many counts of this clonotype. J is TRBJ1-6 and V is TRBV19, with a weak D call TRBD1 (6 bases). Germline V gene lookup returns CDR1 LNHDA and CDR2 SQIVND (reference sequence). The CDR3 length is 23 residues. The CDR3 region is CVVKSMDSSFLWFMSSYNSPLHF. The CDR3 DNA follows: TGTGTCGTCAAGTCCATGGACAGTTCATTCCTGTGGTTTATGAGCTCCTATAATTCACCCCTCCACTTT.

This clonotype appeared many times. The CDR3 nucleotides read TGCAGCGTTGACGTACAGGGGGATGAGCAGTTCTTC. The encoded protein is CSVDVQGDEQFF. The chain has TRBV29-1 and TRBJ2-1; 8 nucleotides align to TRBD1. Trimming cost V 3 bases and J 8 bases; bases outside gene matches: 3. The V gene's germline CDR1 is SQVTM and CDR2 ANQGSEA. The length of the CDR3 is 12 residues.

This clonotype was recorded many times. The chain carries TRBV15 and TRBJ2-7, with 8 positions matching TRBD2. This CDR3 spans 14 amino acids. Germline V gene sequence: CDR1 LNHNV, CDR2 YYDKDF (reference sequence). Unmatched junction bases numbered 3, after V lost 3 bases and J lost 2 bases. The CDR3 loop reads CATSRGSGAYEQYF. The CDR3 nucleotides are TGTGCCACCAGCAGGGGTAGCGGGGCCTACGAGCAGTACTTC.

In this sample, this clonotype turned up many times. V gene TRBV3-1 combines with J gene TRBJ2-3, with 8 positions matching TRBD2. CDR3 length: 17 residues. The germline gives CDR1 LGHDT, CDR2 YNNKEL (reference sequence). V gave up 0 bases and J gave up 4 bases; unmatched junction bases: 9. The CDR3 here is CASSQDVSAGAADTQYF. The CDR3 DNA follows: TGTGCCAGCAGCCAAGATGTATCAGCGGGAGCAGCAGATACGCAGTATTTT.

This clonotype appeared many times. V usage is TRBV7-9 and J usage is TRBJ2-1; D remains ambiguous. The germline V and J ends were trimmed by 5 bases and 4 bases, with 9 bases remaining between them. Germline CDR1 reads SEHNR; CDR2 reads FQNEAQ (reference sequence). The CDR3 contains 13 residues. The CDR3 loop is CASSPLAYNEQFF. The CDR3 DNA sequence: TGTGCCAGCAGCCCCCTGGCGTACAATGAGCAGTTCTTC.

In this sample, this clonotype turned up many times. The chain joins TRBV30 to TRBJ1-5; no reliable D call. Trimming stripped 0 bases from V and 1 base from J, with 10 bases between. This CDR3 is built from 15 residues. The germline CDR1 and CDR2 sequences are GTSNPN and SVGIG (reference sequence). The CDR3 spells CAWSVPGNSNQPQHF. The CDR3 coding sequence is TGTGCCTGGAGTGTACCGGGGAACAGCAATCAGCCCCAGCATTTT.

This clonotype occurred a few times. The chain has TRBV20-1 and TRBJ2-7; tentatively, D is TRBD2 (5 bases). The V gene lost 0 bases and the J gene lost 2 bases, with 14 bases spanning the gap. The CDR3 loop spans 15 amino acids. Germline lookup yields CDR1 DFQATT and CDR2 SNEGSKA (reference sequence). CDR3 sequence reads: CSARESWGATYEQYF. The CDR3 DNA follows: TGCAGTGCTAGAGAGAGTTGGGGAGCGACCTACGAGCAGTACTTC.